The 28 T cell receptor beta chains presented below share a single source sample, sequenced in a study of chemoradiotherapy in HPV16-positive cancers. TCRdb's copy holds only in-frame clones and misses some; the assay was immunoSEQ multiplex PCR. The table shows around 8,800 clones, with around 80% occurring only once. Sequencing used tumor tissue, obtained from a patient who underwent chemoradiotherapy. The receptor set was obtained from a human donor with HPV-associated anogenital cancer.

This chain connects TRBV9 to TRBJ2-6; D is ambiguous. Looked up from germline, CDR1 is SGDLS and CDR2 is YYNGEE. CDR3 length: 16 amino acids. V dropped 0 bases and J dropped 0 bases, with 7 bases sitting between them. This CDR3 reads CASSVGSSSGANVLTF. For the CDR3, the DNA is TGTGCCAGCAGCGTAGGATCCTCCTCTGGGGCCAACGTCCTGACTTTC.

In its sample, this clone is large. The chain recombines TRBV19 with TRBJ1-6; the D is unclear. Trimming stripped 5 bases from V and 4 bases from J, with 9 bases between. The length of the CDR3 is 14 residues. Per germline, CDR1 LNHDA and CDR2 SQIVND (reference sequence). The CDR3 region has the DNA TGTGCCAGTAGTGTCGGTCCATATAATTCACCCCTCCACTTT. Translating gives CASSVGPYNSPLHF.

Remarks on this clone: In the same sample, other DNA sequences code for this CDR3. V gene TRBV4-1 combines with J gene TRBJ2-3, with a weak D call TRBD2 (6 bases). The CDR3 sequence is 16 residues long. Per the germline V gene, CDR1 is MGHRA and CDR2 is YSYEKL. Trimming shortened V by 1 base and J by 1 base, and 12 bases separated the two germline ends. CDR3 nucleotides: TGCGCCAGCAGCCAAGGGGGCGGGGCGGGCACAGATACGCAGTATTTT. Translating it yields CASSQGGGAGTDTQYF.

This clone is labeled as large (0.1 to 1%). The J gene is TRBJ2-7, the V gene TRBV5-6, with 10 bases matching TRBD2. Germline V gives CDR1 SGHDT, CDR2 YYEEEE. The CDR3 length is 16 residues. Germline trimming cut 1 base from V and 3 bases from J; bases unmatched to any gene: 7. The CDR3 sequence: CASSLRTGTSVYEQYF. CDR3 sequence (DNA): TGTGCCAGCAGCTTGAGGACCGGGACTAGCGTCTACGAGCAGTACTTC.

The rearrangement joins TRBV29-1 to TRBJ1-4, with D possibly being TRBD1 (6 bases). The CDR3 is made up of 14 amino acids. With 7 bases removed from V and 0 bases from J, the gap between germline ends came to 12 bases. Germline V gene lookup returns CDR1 SQVTM and CDR2 ANQGSEA. The CDR3 loop reads CSAGTPTTNEKLFF. The CDR3 DNA is TGCAGCGCGGGGACACCAACAACTAATGAAAAACTGTTTTTT.

The chain recombines TRBV2 with TRBJ1-1; the D is unclear. The V gene lost 7 bases and the J gene lost 6 bases, with 15 bases spanning the gap. CDR3 length equals 13 residues. Germline V lookup: CDR1 SNHLY, CDR2 FYNNEI. The CDR3 DNA reads TGTGCCAGCAATCGCCTAGAGAGGGCTGAAGCTTTCTTT. It is translated as CASNRLERAEAFF.

This chain connects TRBV6-5 to TRBJ2-1, with TRBD1 matching 9 bases. V lost 2 bases to trimming and J lost 8 bases; unmatched junction nucleotides: 10. Per the germline V gene, CDR1 is MNHEY and CDR2 is SVGAGI. The CDR3 runs to 16 residues. CDR3 protein: CASSYRTGGSFDEQFF. The CDR3, as DNA: TGTGCCAGCAGTTACCGAACAGGGGGCAGTTTCGATGAGCAGTTCTTC.

The chain employs TRBV5-1 and TRBJ1-2; no clear D. The length of the CDR3 is 13 residues. The V end lost 4 bases, the J end lost 4 bases, and 11 bases lay between the germline ends. From germline, CDR1 is SGHRS and CDR2 YFSETQ. The CDR3 nucleotides are TGCGCCAGCAGCCCGGGTCCATCCTATGGCTACACCTTC. This encodes CASSPGPSYGYTF.

This clone was seen more than once but under ten times. The chain employs TRBV5-1 and TRBJ1-2; TRBD1 matches at 8 bases. CDR3 size: 13 residues. The germline gives CDR1 SGHRS, CDR2 YFSETQ. The V and J ends lost 4 bases and 8 bases, in that order; junction bases with no gene match: 7. The chain's CDR3 is CASSVGQGGGYTF. The CDR3, as DNA: TGCGCCAGCAGCGTTGGACAGGGCGGAGGCTACACCTTC. The entire variable domain, with the rest obtained from reference TRBV5-1 and TRBJ1-2, is as follows: KAGVTQTPRYLIKTRGQQVTLSCSPISGHRSVSWYQQTPGQGLQFLFEYFSETQRNKGNFPGRFSGRQFSNSRSEMNVSTLELGDSALYLCASSVGQGGGYTFGSGTRLTVV.

V is TRBV19 and J is TRBJ1-1; TRBD1 aligns across 8 bases. CDR1 and CDR2 (germline): LNHDA, SQIVND (reference sequence). The length of the CDR3 is 15 residues. V dropped 5 bases and J dropped 5; count of bases not matched to a gene: 10. DNA for the CDR3: TGTGCCAGTAGTTTCCGCGCAGGGGGCGGAACTGAAGCTTTCTTT. Translation: CASSFRAGGGTEAFF. Full variable domain (outside the CDR3, taken from reference TRBV19 and TRBJ1-1): DGGITQSPKYLFRKEGQNVTLSCEQNLNHDAMYWYRQDPGQGLRLIYYSQIVNDFQKGDIAEGYSVSREKKESFPLTVTSAQKNPTAFYLCASSFRAGGGTEAFFGQGTRLTVV.

V and J are TRBV11-2 and TRBJ1-1; tentative D call: TRBD1 (6 bases). This CDR3 is 14 amino acids long. V was shortened by 3 bases and J by 5 bases, with 13 bases between the two germline ends. CDR1 and CDR2 from the germline V gene are SGHAT and FQNNGV. CDR3 nucleotide sequence: TGTGCCAGCAGCTTTATTGGGGGGCGGACTGAAGCTTTCTTT. Residues: CASSFIGGRTEAFF.

This clone is labeled hyperexpanded. This chain links TRBV28 with TRBJ1-2; maybe TRBD1 (5 bases). Trimming pared 8 bases from V and 6 bases from J, leaving 22 bases between. CDR3 length equals 15 residues. Per the germline V gene, CDR1 is MDHEN and CDR2 is SYDVKM. For the CDR3, the DNA is TGTGCCAGCGTCGGCGGAGGAAGATCGGGGGATGGCTACACCTTC. Its protein is CASVGGGRSGDGYTF.

The chain is built from TRBV6-4 and TRBJ2-1; tentatively, D is TRBD1 or TRBD2 (5 bases each). The CDR3 loop spans 12 amino acids. The ends were cut back, 4 bases at V and 10 bases at J, with 11 bases in the middle. Germline V gives CDR1 MRHNA, CDR2 SNTAGT. The DNA for the CDR3 is TGTGCCAGCAGTGCAAGGGACGGAGAGCAGTTCTTC. Translated: CASSARDGEQFF.

This clone came up once. The chain couples TRBV11-3 to TRBJ1-2; possible D gene TRBD1, 5 bases. V lost 5 bases and J 0 bases, leaving 13 bases between the germline ends. There are 15 residues in the CDR3. Germline CDR1 reads SGHNT; CDR2 reads YENEEA. The CDR3 is CASSPLRTPNYGYTF. In nucleotides, the CDR3 is TGTGCCAGCAGCCCTCTCCGGACACCTAACTATGGCTACACCTTC.

This clone has a handful of counts. The chain is built from TRBV7-2 and TRBJ1-5; 8 positions match TRBD1. This CDR3 has 14 residues. Germline lookup yields CDR1 SGHTA and CDR2 FQGNSA. J was trimmed by 2 bases and V by 5 bases; bases with no gene match: 2. The CDR3 region has the DNA TGTGCCAGCAGCGGACAGGGAGGCAATCAGCCCCAGCATTTT. Encoded protein: CASSGQGGNQPQHF. Full variable domain (remainder filled in from reference TRBV7-2 and TRBJ1-5): GAGVSQSPSNKVTEKGKDVELRCDPISGHTALYWYRQSLGQGLEFLIYFQGNSAPDKSGLPSDRFSAERTGGSVSTLTIQRTQQEDSAVYLCASSGQGGNQPQHFGDGTRLSIL.

This chain links TRBV5-6 with TRBJ1-2; D ambiguous. This CDR3 is 15 amino acids long. Trimming took off 0 bases at V and 1 base at J, with 10 bases between the two ends. Germline V CDR1 and CDR2: SGHDT, YYEEEE. CDR3 protein: CASSLGNTINYGYTF. The CDR3 coding sequence is TGTGCCAGCAGCTTGGGGAACACTATTAACTATGGCTACACCTTC.

The chain links TRBV21-1 to TRBJ1-1; the table names TRBD1, a call not compared with the DNA. TRBV21-1 is noted as a pseudogene. The CDR3 length is 13 residues. In DNA form, the CDR3 reads TGTGCCAGTAACGACAGGGGGCAGGCTGAAGCTTTCTTT. Residues: CASNDRGQAEAFF.

Written as DNA, the CDR3 is TGCAGCGTTTTGAGTGGGGATACGCAGTATTTT. It codes for CSVLSGDTQYF. This sequence joins TRBV29-1 and TRBJ2-3, with D uncertain. The CDR3 is made up of 11 amino acids. The germline V and J ends were trimmed by 5 bases and 6 bases, with 9 bases remaining between them. Germline V gene data show CDR1 as SQVTM and CDR2 as ANQGSEA.

This clone came up a few times. The chain has TRBV2 and TRBJ2-7, with D possibly TRBD2 on 5 matching bases. Germline values: CDR1 SNHLY, CDR2 FYNNEI. V was cut by 4 bases and J by 4 bases, with 11 bases left in between. The CDR3 has 13 residues. As DNA, the CDR3 is TGTGCCAGCAGTGGTGGGAGAAGTTACGAGCAGTACTTC. It is translated as CASSGGRSYEQYF.

The rearrangement links TRBV5-1 to TRBJ1-3; D not resolved. Germline V gives CDR1 SGHRS, CDR2 YFSETQ. The CDR3 length is 15 residues. Trimming cost V 4 bases and J 1 base, with 12 bases left between them. Here the CDR3 DNA reads TGCGCCAGCAGCCCCGGAAGGGCGTCTGGAAACACCATATATTTT. Amino acid sequence: CASSPGRASGNTIYF.

CDR3 bases: TGTGCCAGCAGGGACAGCTCTGGAAACACCATATATTTT. It yields the protein CASRDSSGNTIYF. The gene calls are TRBV6-6 and TRBJ1-3; the D gene is possibly TRBD1 (6 bases). This CDR3 region has 13 residues. V was trimmed by 6 bases and J by 0 bases, leaving 6 bases between them. CDR1 and CDR2 (germline): MNHNY, SVGAGI (reference sequence).

Here the CDR3 reads CASSFPAGRYEQYF. In nucleotides, the CDR3 is TGTGCCAGCAGCTTCCCAGCAGGCCGCTACGAGCAGTACTTC. This rearrangement joins TRBV5-4 to TRBJ2-7; unclear D gene. CDR1 and CDR2 from the germline V gene are SGHNT and YYREEE (reference sequence). The CDR3 consists of 14 residues. Trimming took off 2 bases at V and 3 bases at J, with 12 bases between the two ends.

The chain links TRBV7-9 to TRBJ1-1, with a tentative D call TRBD1 (5 bases). The CDR3 loop spans 13 amino acids. CDR1 and CDR2 (germline): SEHNR, FQNEAQ (reference sequence). V lost 6 bases, J lost 1 base, and 9 bases lay in between. The CDR3 is CASSYTGNTEAFF. DNA for the CDR3: TGTGCCAGCAGTTACACAGGGAACACTGAAGCTTTCTTT.

This chain links TRBV6-1 with TRBJ2-1; 8 bases are shared with TRBD2. Trimming took 6 bases from V and 1 from J; bases not matched to a gene: 2. The germline V gene has CDR1 MNHNS and CDR2 SASEGT. The CDR3 sequence is 14 residues long. The CDR3 bases are TGTGCCAGCAGGGTAGCGGGGTCCTACAATGAGCAGTTCTTC. It codes for CASRVAGSYNEQFF.

This chain links TRBV18 with TRBJ1-4; D not resolved. Germline loops: CDR1 KGHSH, CDR2 LQKENI. CDR3 length: 13 amino acids. Trimming removed 3 bases from V and 8 bases from J, with 10 bases in between. The CDR3 DNA reads as TGTGCCAGCTCACCCGGCGAACGGGAAAAACTGTTTTTT. Residues: CASSPGEREKLFF.

The chain couples TRBV11-2 to TRBJ2-1; the match to TRBD2 covers 13 bases. The germline V gene has CDR1 SGHAT and CDR2 FQNNGV. The CDR3 covers 17 residues. The ends lost 0 bases at V and 4 bases at J; junction bases unmatched: 3. The CDR3 is CASSLEPGLAGYNEQFF. CDR3 coding DNA: TGTGCCAGCAGCTTAGAGCCGGGACTAGCGGGGTACAATGAGCAGTTCTTC.

This chain connects TRBV7-2 to TRBJ2-5; D perhaps matches TRBD2 (6 bases). Germline CDR1 reads SGHTA; CDR2 reads FQGNSA. The ends were cut back, 5 bases at V and 5 bases at J, with 18 bases in the middle. The length of the CDR3 is 15 residues. The CDR3 reads CASSLETSVLETQYF. For the CDR3, the DNA is TGTGCCAGCAGCCTCGAGACTAGTGTCCTGGAGACCCAGTACTTC.

The chain has TRBV4-1 and TRBJ2-7; TRBD2 aligns across 9 bases. This CDR3 comprises 15 residues. CDR1 is MGHRA and CDR2 is YSYEKL in the germline V gene. Trimming cost V 5 bases and J 2 bases; bases outside gene matches: 7. Written as DNA, the CDR3 is TGCGCCAGCAGCGACACTAGCGGGTCGACCTACGAGCAGTACTTC. Residues: CASSDTSGSTYEQYF.